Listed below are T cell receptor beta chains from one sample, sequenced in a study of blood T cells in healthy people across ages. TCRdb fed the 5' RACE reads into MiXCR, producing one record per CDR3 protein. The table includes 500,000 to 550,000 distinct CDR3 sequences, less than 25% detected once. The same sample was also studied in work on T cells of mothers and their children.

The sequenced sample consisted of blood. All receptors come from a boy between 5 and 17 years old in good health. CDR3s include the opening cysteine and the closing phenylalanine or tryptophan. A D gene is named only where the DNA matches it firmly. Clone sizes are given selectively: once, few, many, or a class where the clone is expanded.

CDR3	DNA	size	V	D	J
CASSARTEGEQYF	TGCGCCAGCAGCGCTCGGACAGAGGGCGAGCAGTACTTC	.	TRBV4-3	.	TRBJ2-7
CSVEDPWEQYF	TGCAGCGTTGAAGATCCGTGGGAGCAGTACTTC	many	TRBV29-1	.	TRBJ2-7
CASYRDGEIEAFF	TGTGCCTCATACCGGGACGGTGAAATTGAAGCTTTCTTT	few	TRBV11-1	.	TRBJ1-1
CSAGQRSYYEQYF	TGCAGTGCTGGGCAGCGGAGTTACTACGAGCAGTACTTC	few	TRBV20-1	.	TRBJ2-7
CASSQGSGNTIYF	TGTGCCAGCAGTCAGGGGTCTGGAAACACCATATATTTT	.	TRBV28	.	TRBJ1-3
CASSLFQGADNEQFF	TGTGCCAGCAGTTTATTCCAGGGGGCCGACAATGAGCAGTTCTTC	.	TRBV27	TRBD1	TRBJ2-1
CATRFYEQYF	TGTGCCACCCGATTCTACGAGCAGTACTTC	.	TRBV28	.	TRBJ2-7
CASSPAAGHQETQYF	TGCGCCAGCAGCCCGGCGGCGGGTCACCAAGAGACCCAGTACTTC	.	TRBV5-1	.	TRBJ2-5
CASSRNRGPQETQYF	TGTGCCAGCAGCCGAAACAGGGGTCCGCAAGAGACCCAGTACTTC	few	TRBV7-9	TRBD1	TRBJ2-5
CASSQDSFEGNGYTF	TGTGCCAGCAGCCAAGATAGTTTTGAAGGGAATGGCTACACCTTC	few	TRBV4-2	.	TRBJ1-2
CASTHPQYF	TGTGCCAGCACGCACCCGCAGTACTTC	few	TRBV7-2	.	TRBJ2-7
CASSQDGLLPGTQYF	TGCGCCAGCAGCCAAGATGGACTGCTCCCTGGGACCCAGTACTTC	few	TRBV4-3	.	TRBJ2-5
CASSSTQTDFRSDEQYF	TGTGCCAGCAGCTCTACTCAGACGGACTTCCGCTCGGACGAGCAGTACTTC	.	TRBV7-2	.	TRBJ2-7
CASSRSTDNEQFF	TGTGCCAGCAGCAGGTCTACCGACAATGAGCAGTTCTTC	.	TRBV7-2	.	TRBJ2-1
CASSPRDGHYEQYF	TGTGCCAGCAGCCCCCGGGACGGACATTACGAGCAGTACTTC	few	TRBV7-3	.	TRBJ2-7
CASSQVGDGAKNIQYF	TGCGCCAGCAGCCAAGTAGGGGACGGTGCCAAAAACATTCAGTACTTC	few	TRBV4-3	.	TRBJ2-4
CASSPPLGAGVSDTQYF	TGTGCCAGCAGCCCCCCCTTGGGAGCGGGAGTGTCAGATACGCAGTATTTT	.	TRBV28	TRBD2	TRBJ2-3
CASSSVDFMNTEAFF	TGTGCCAGCAGCTCAGTTGATTTTATGAACACTGAAGCTTTCTTT	.	TRBV28	.	TRBJ1-1
CASSVRGLASYEQFF	TGTGCCAGCAGCGTAAGGGGACTAGCAAGCTATGAGCAGTTCTTC	few	TRBV9	TRBD2	TRBJ2-1
CASSQKWGTQFEPLHF	TGCGCCAGCAGCCAAAAATGGGGGACACAATTCGAACCCCTCCACTTT	.	TRBV4-3	.	TRBJ1-6
CSVDGYGYTF	TGCAGCGTTGATGGCTATGGCTACACCTTC	.	TRBV29-1	.	TRBJ1-2
CASSVSAGINEQYF	TGTGCCAGCAGCGTCTCTGCCGGTATAAACGAGCAGTACTTC	.	TRBV9	.	TRBJ2-7
CASSLKTGNTGELFF	TGTGCCAGCAGCCTAAAGACAGGGAACACCGGGGAGCTGTTTTTT	few	TRBV3-1	.	TRBJ2-2
CASSEFEGRGGAFF	TGTGCCAGCAGTGAATTTGAAGGTCGCGGAGGAGCTTTCTTT	.	TRBV2	.	TRBJ1-1
CSAPTVGETQYF	TGCAGTGCCCCGACCGTTGGGGAGACCCAGTACTTC	few	TRBV20-1	.	TRBJ2-5
CASSYSTGGSSPLHF	TGTGCCAGCAGTTACTCGACAGGGGGATCTTCACCCCTCCACTTT	.	TRBV6-5	TRBD1	TRBJ1-6
CASSFARGADEKLFF	TGTGCCAGCAGTTTTGCGCGGGGGGCGGATGAAAAACTGTTTTTT	.	TRBV12-3/TRBV12-4	.	TRBJ1-4
CASKAGPGVEEQYF	TGCGCCAGCAAAGCCGGCCCTGGGGTGGAAGAGCAGTACTTC	.	TRBV5-1	.	TRBJ2-7
CASSSSGTSSYNEQFF	TGTGCCAGCAGCTCGTCCGGGACTAGCTCCTACAATGAGCAGTTCTTC	once	TRBV7-2	TRBD2	TRBJ2-1
CASSMGQADEQYF	TGTGCCAGCAGTATGGGGCAAGCCGACGAGCAGTACTTC	.	TRBV27	.	TRBJ2-7
CSVREGSTNEKLFF	TGCAGCGTCCGAGAAGGCTCAACTAATGAAAAACTGTTTTTT	many	TRBV29-1	.	TRBJ1-4
CASSPQGWGPYSGNTIYF	TGTGCCAGCAGTCCCCAGGGATGGGGGCCCTACTCCGGAAACACCATATATTTT	.	TRBV6-2/TRBV6-3	.	TRBJ1-3
CASSRGTSGPTYGETQYF	TGCGCCAGCAGCCGGGGGACTAGCGGCCCTACCTACGGAGAGACCCAGTACTTC	.	TRBV4-3	TRBD2	TRBJ2-5
CASSENVDREQYF	TGTGCCAGCAGTGAAAACGTCGACAGGGAGCAGTACTTC	few	TRBV25-1	.	TRBJ2-7